The source of this TCR beta chain is a study of blood T cell repertoires in COVID-19. This CDR3 has 16 residues. Germline V lookup: CDR1 MGHDK, CDR2 SYGVNS. The J segment lost 10 bases and the V segment lost 6 bases, leaving 13 bases of the junction unmatched. Profiling relied on immunoSEQ multiplex PCR, and the TCRdb table lists in-frame clones only, not all of them. The top ten hold around 4.2% of the sample, which has 150,000 or so clones, 60% to 85% seen once. Sequenced material: peripheral blood. The J gene is TRBJ1-6, the V gene TRBV25-1; 9 bases map to TRBD1. This TCR was sampled from a woman aged 80 or over with active or convalescent COVID-19. The CDR3: CASSEPLGTGLSPLHF. DNA for the CDR3: TGTGCCAGCAGCGAGCCTCTGGGGACAGGGTTATCACCCCTCCACTTT.